These 5 T cell receptor beta chains were sequenced from one sample in a study of T cell changes during pregnancy in multiple sclerosis. Assay: immunoSEQ multiplex PCR; the TCRdb copy retains only in-frame clones and omits some. The data contain 93,000 or so clones, around 94% of them singletons. Sequencing used peripheral blood, obtained after pregnancy. The receptors derive from a female donor with multiple sclerosis, enrolled in a pregnancy study.

The chain employs TRBV7-3 and TRBJ2-7, with D unclear. V was pared by 5 bases and J by 6 bases, with 14 bases between. The CDR3 totals 13 residues. Germline values: CDR1 SGHTA, CDR2 FQGTGA. The CDR3 DNA sequence: TGTGCCAGCAGCCCCTACCCTAGATCCGAGCAGTACTTC. This sequence encodes CASSPYPRSEQYF.

The V gene is TRBV10-3, the J gene TRBJ2-7; TRBD1 matches at 11 bases. Germline CDR1 ENHRY, CDR2 SYGVKD. The CDR3 runs 14 residues. Unmatched junction bases numbered 3, after V lost 4 bases and J lost 4 bases. In DNA, the CDR3 is TGTGCCATCAGTGTTGGGACAGGGGGGTACGAGCAGTACTTC. Translating gives CAISVGTGGYEQYF.

The genes are TRBV7-9 and TRBJ2-7; 10 nucleotides agree with TRBD2. The CDR3 extends over 14 amino acids. Germline CDR1 and CDR2: SEHNR and FQNEAQ (reference sequence). J gave up 3 bases and V 7 bases, and 6 bases lay outside the gene matches. The CDR3 coding sequence is TGTGCCAGCACCCATAGCGGGGGGCGCTACGAGCAGTACTTC. Residues: CASTHSGGRYEQYF.

The chain links TRBV28 to TRBJ2-2; 10 positions match TRBD1. CDR3 length: 15 residues. Looked up from germline, CDR1 is MDHEN and CDR2 is SYDVKM. With V trimmed by 8 bases and J by 6 bases, 9 bases remained unmatched. The CDR3 DNA reads TGTGCCAGCCGTGGGGCCGGGACAGGGGCCGGGGAGCTGTTTTTT. It codes for CASRGAGTGAGELFF.

The chain joins TRBV7-9 to TRBJ2-1; the D is unclear. V dropped 1 base and J dropped 8 bases, with 24 bases sitting between them. The CDR3 is made up of 18 amino acids. CDR1 SEHNR and CDR2 FQNEAQ come from the germline V gene (reference sequence). The CDR3 region is CASSLDPNFLHPNHEQFF. CDR3 bases: TGTGCCAGCAGCTTAGACCCAAATTTCCTTCACCCTAACCATGAGCAGTTCTTC.